This TCR beta chain was captured by sequencing in a study of blood T cells in healthy people across ages. Overall study context: Per every two T cells, about one barcoded beta molecule was captured by template switching.

Looked up from germline, CDR1 is MNHNY and CDR2 is SVGAGI (reference sequence). Losses at the gene ends were 6 bases for V and 1 base for J; bases not matched to a gene: 9. The CDR3 totals 16 residues. General study points: Changes in expanded clonotypes were possibly confounded, as the CMV status of donors was unknown.

A second PCR, run for about 7 to 11 cycles, used a sample-barcoded 5' primer plus a J-beta primer mix. TCRdb recomputed calls from the 5' RACE reads with MiXCR, one row per CDR3 protein. Of 910,000 or so distinct CDR3 sequences detected, 51% appear once; the ten largest clones hold 20% to 25%. Extractions gave at least 6 micrograms of total RNA per sample. A remark on this clonotype: What it binds is unknown.

Input material: blood. The chain links TRBV6-6 to TRBJ2-5, with TRBD2 identical over 9 bases. The sequence was obtained from a woman aged 55-69 years in good health. CDR3 residues: CASSSASGIGQETQYF. The CDR3, as DNA: TGTGCCAGCAGCTCAGCTAGCGGGATTGGCCAAGAGACCCAGTACTTC.